These 21 T cell receptor beta chains were sequenced from one sample in a study of human T cells and chemical hapten exposure (dated by TCRdb to the early 2020s). The sample's time point label, decoded: patch test 2, 6 weeks after DPC sensitization. The treatment or condition label here, explained by the study, means: therapeutic diphenylcyclopropenone sensitization with weekly scalp DPC. Total RNA was isolated from unfractionated whole blood collected in Tempus Blood RNA tubes. The library was produced with RACE. Sequenced using a NextSeq 500. TCRdb reprocessing: public reads trimmed at Q25 with fastp, clones called with MiXCR, in-frame beta chains kept. CDR3 protein duplicates are merged, each entry listing the most common genes and DNA. The sample table contains 35,000 to 50,000 distinct CDR3 sequences; only one count was recorded for 9.5% to 10% of them. The ten largest clones capture more than 13% of the sample.

Sequences were derived from whole blood, sampled in connection with sensitization to the hapten diphenylcyclopropenone (DPC). These receptors originate from a woman aged 30 to 39 with alopecia areata. Some clones in this sample may be carry-over from other donors' samples.

The rearrangement links TRBV7-9 to TRBJ2-3; TRBD2 matches at 8 bases. J lost 2 bases, V lost 3 bases, and 13 bases had no gene match. CDR1 is SEHNR, CDR2 FQNEAQ, per germline (reference sequence). The length of the CDR3 is 18 residues. CDR3 residues: CASSFAPQRGTSTDTQYF. In DNA form, the CDR3 reads TGTGCCAGCAGCTTTGCCCCCCAGCGGGGGACCTCCACAGATACGCAGTATTTT.

This clonotype was recorded many times. The genes are TRBV7-6 and TRBJ2-1, with 8 bases matching TRBD2. This CDR3 region has 15 residues. V lost 5 bases, J lost 4 bases, and 7 bases stayed unmatched. Germline CDR1 is SGHVS and CDR2 is FNYEAQ. CDR3 nucleotides: TGTGCCAGCAGCCTGTTAGCGGGGTCGTACAATGAGCAGTTCTTC. The encoded protein is CASSLLAGSYNEQFF.

This clonotype was recorded many times. V and J are TRBV28 and TRBJ2-2; perhaps TRBD1 as D (6 bases). V was cut by 2 bases and J by 5 bases, with 15 bases left in between. Looked up from germline, CDR1 is MDHEN and CDR2 is SYDVKM. The CDR3 spans 16 residues. This chain's CDR3 is CASSLGQGWLTGELFF. Written as DNA, the CDR3 is TGTGCCAGCAGTTTAGGCCAGGGGTGGTTGACCGGGGAGCTGTTTTTT.

Ten or more counts support this clonotype. The rearrangement uses TRBV7-2 and TRBJ1-2; 7 nucleotides agree with TRBD1. Per the germline V gene, CDR1 is SGHTA and CDR2 is FQGNSA. This CDR3 spans 14 amino acids. After removal of 1 base from V and 2 bases from J, the junction contained 1 base not matched to a gene. In nucleotides, the CDR3 is TGTGCCAGCAGCTTAGAGACAGGGAACTATGGCTACACCTTC. This gives the protein CASSLETGNYGYTF.

This clonotype was recorded many times. The chain couples TRBV5-1 to TRBJ1-1, with a tentative D call TRBD1 (6 bases). The germline V gene encodes CDR1 SGHRS and CDR2 YFSETQ. CDR3 length: 16 amino acids. Trimming left V 0 bases short and J 1 base short, with 13 bases between. DNA for the CDR3: TGCGCCAGCAGCTTGGCCGGCACAGGGCAGAACACTGAAGCTTTCTTT. This sequence encodes CASSLAGTGQNTEAFF.

Regarding this clonotype: Being one base from a much bigger clone, this may be a read error. No conserved phenylalanine or tryptophan ends this CDR3, so it is likely a read error. V and J are TRBV20-1 and TRBJ1-1; TRBD1 is a possible D gene (5 bases). Trimming stripped 5 bases from V and 4 bases from J, with 26 bases between. Looked up from germline, CDR1 is DFQATT and CDR2 is SNEGSKA (reference sequence). The CDR3 runs to 17 residues. CDR3: CSAEEQGFRVVTTEAFL. Here the CDR3 DNA reads TGCAGTGCTGAGGAGCAGGGATTTCGAGTTGTGACCACTGAAGCTTTCTTG.

This clonotype has just one count. The chain combines TRBV28 with TRBJ2-1; possibly TRBD1 for D (6 bases). This CDR3 region has 15 residues. Germline V gene data show CDR1 as MDHEN and CDR2 as SYDVKM. Trimming removed 6 bases at V and 6 bases at J, with 18 bases between. The CDR3 loop is CASRKWTARLNEQFF. CDR3 coding DNA: TGTGCCAGCAGGAAATGGACAGCCCGCCTCAATGAGCAGTTCTTC.

With regard to this clonotype: It may be a read error: a sequence one base away is much more abundant. The genes are TRBV6-2 or TRBV6-3 and TRBJ2-7; D is undetermined. The germline V and J ends were trimmed by 6 bases and 2 bases, with 5 bases remaining between them. The CDR3 contains 11 residues. The V gene's germline CDR1 is MNHEY and CDR2 SVGEGT. This chain's CDR3 is CASSSPYEQYF. The CDR3 DNA follows: TGTGCCAGCAGCTCCCCCTACGAGCAGTACTTC.

This rearrangement joins TRBV7-2 to TRBJ2-5, with no clear D. CDR1 is SGHTA, CDR2 FQGNSA, per germline. The CDR3 totals 15 residues. The ends were cut back, 1 base at V and 5 bases at J, with 14 bases in the middle. The CDR3 is CASSLGAGQMETQYF. The CDR3 DNA follows: TGTGCCAGCAGCTTAGGAGCAGGCCAGATGGAGACCCAGTACTTC.

J is TRBJ2-5 and V is TRBV18; D is unclear. This CDR3 has 14 residues. The germline gives CDR1 KGHSH, CDR2 LQKENI. Trimming pared 0 bases from V and 1 base from J, leaving 6 bases between. DNA for the CDR3: TGTGCCAGCTCACCACCGGCTTTCCAAGAGACCCAGTACTTC. Amino acid sequence: CASSPPAFQETQYF.

In this sample, this clonotype turned up a few times. This chain links TRBV28 with TRBJ2-7, with D perhaps matching TRBD1 (5 bases). V lost 1 base, J lost 6 bases, and 16 bases lay in between. This CDR3 is 15 amino acids long. Germline values: CDR1 MDHEN, CDR2 SYDVKM. CDR3 sequence (DNA): TGTGCCAGCAGTTTATCGCGCAGGGTCCCGCTCGAGCAGTACTTC. It yields the protein CASSLSRRVPLEQYF.

This clonotype was counted between two and nine times. The chain is built from TRBV4-3 and TRBJ1-1; D is ambiguous. CDR1 and CDR2 from the germline V gene are LGHNA and YSLEER. The CDR3 has 13 amino acids. V was pared by 5 bases and J by 3 bases, with 10 bases between. CDR3 loop: CASSSDGYTEAFF. Here the CDR3 DNA reads TGCGCCAGCAGCTCGGACGGGTACACTGAAGCTTTCTTT.

The rearrangement uses TRBV29-1 and TRBJ1-5; D is ambiguous. Germline loops: CDR1 SQVTM, CDR2 ANQGSEA. CDR3 size: 14 residues. The V gene lost 6 bases and the J gene lost 0 bases, with 12 bases spanning the gap. This CDR3 reads CSVRGGNSNQPQHF. In DNA form, the CDR3 reads TGCAGCGTCAGAGGAGGAAATAGCAATCAGCCCCAGCATTTT. Using reference TRBV29-1 and TRBJ1-5 for the parts outside the CDR3, the full variable domain is SAVISQKPSRDICQRGTSLTIQCQVDSQVTMMFWYRQQPGQSLTLIATANQGSEATYESGFVIDKFPISRPNLTFSTLTVSNMSPEDSSIYLCSVRGGNSNQPQHFGDGTRLSIL.

This clonotype was seen more than once but under ten times. The V call is TRBV5-4, the J call TRBJ2-7; D unresolved. This CDR3 has 11 residues. The germline V gene encodes CDR1 SGHNT and CDR2 YYREEE (reference sequence). Trimming stripped 2 bases from V and 5 bases from J, with 5 bases between. DNA for the CDR3: TGTGCCAGCAGCTTTCGAAACGAGCAGTACTTC. It is translated as CASSFRNEQYF. Using reference TRBV5-4 and TRBJ2-7 for the parts outside the CDR3, the full variable domain is ETGVTQSPTHLIKTRGQQVTLRCSSQSGHNTVSWYQQALGQGPQFIFQYYREEENGRGNFPPRFSGLQFPNYSSELNVNALELDDSALYLCASSFRNEQYFGPGTRLTVT.

This clonotype occurred many times. V is TRBV27 and J is TRBJ2-5; 12 bases align to TRBD2. V lost 6 bases to trimming and J lost 7 bases; unmatched junction nucleotides: 15. Germline loops: CDR1 MNHEY, CDR2 SMNVEV (reference sequence). The CDR3 is 17 amino acids. For the CDR3, the DNA is TGTGCCAGCAGCTCGCTAGCGGGGGGGCGCAGTAGGGTGACCCAGTACTTC. Encoded protein: CASSSLAGGRSRVTQYF.

This clonotype was observed a few times. CDR3 sequence (DNA): TGCGCCAGCAGTTCACAGGGTGGCGAGCAGTACTTC. Its translation is CASSSQGGEQYF. This chain uses TRBV5-1 with TRBJ2-7; a possible D gene is TRBD1 (6 bases). V lost 5 bases and J lost 6, with 12 bases in between. This CDR3 comprises 12 residues. Germline V lookup: CDR1 SGHRS, CDR2 YFSETQ.

This clonotype has only a few counts. The chain uses TRBV7-2 and TRBJ1-4, with D perhaps matching TRBD1 (6 bases). V dropped 4 bases and J dropped 7 bases, with 10 bases sitting between them. The length of the CDR3 is 13 residues. Germline lookup yields CDR1 SGHTA and CDR2 FQGNSA. CDR3 region: CASSWGRGEKLFF. CDR3 bases: TGTGCCAGCAGCTGGGGGCGCGGTGAAAAACTGTTTTTT.

The V call is TRBV24-1, the J call TRBJ2-7; 7 nucleotides align to TRBD1. CDR1 is KGHDR and CDR2 is SFDVKD in the germline V gene. Unmatched junction bases numbered 8, after V lost 2 bases and J lost 5 bases. CDR3 length equals 15 residues. CDR3 nucleotide sequence: TGTGCCACCAGTGATTACAACCGAGGGGGCCACGAGCAGTACTTC. Its translation: CATSDYNRGGHEQYF.

This clonotype was observed at least ten times. The genes are TRBV9 and TRBJ2-1; TRBD2 matches at 11 bases. CDR1 and CDR2 from the germline V gene are SGDLS and YYNGEE. V trimming: 1 base; J trimming: 5 bases; junction bases outside the gene matches: 14. This CDR3 region has 19 residues. For the CDR3, the DNA is TGTGCCAGCAGCGTAACCCCAACGGCCAGACTAGCGGGGAACAATGAGCAGTTCTTC. Encoded protein: CASSVTPTARLAGNNEQFF.

This clonotype occurred a few times. V is TRBV6-5 and J is TRBJ2-2, with D possibly being TRBD2 (5 bases). The V gene lost 6 bases and the J gene lost 1 base, with 6 bases spanning the gap. This CDR3 has 13 residues. The germline gives CDR1 MNHEY, CDR2 SVGAGI. The CDR3 reads CASRAGNTGELFF. CDR3 nucleotide sequence: TGTGCCAGCAGGGCGGGGAACACCGGGGAGCTGTTTTTT.

The rearrangement joins TRBV5-1 to TRBJ2-1; D gene unclear. The germline V gene has CDR1 SGHRS and CDR2 YFSETQ. This CDR3 spans 12 amino acids. Trimming removed 4 bases at V and 8 bases at J, with 10 bases between. The CDR3 is CASSPVGDEQFF. Here the CDR3 DNA reads TGCGCCAGCAGCCCGGTGGGCGATGAGCAGTTCTTC.